What follows are 28 T cell receptor beta chains derived from one specimen sequenced in a study of T cell responses to AZD1222 COVID-19 vaccine. Sequencing was performed with immunoSEQ multiplex PCR; in TCRdb, only in-frame clones are kept and a portion is missing. Of about 100,000 clones in the sample, about 85% were seen once. Sequences were derived from peripheral blood, sampled on day 0 of AZD1222 vaccination. These receptors originate from an adult in good health.

The rearrangement uses TRBV5-6 and TRBJ1-2; 10 bases map to TRBD1. V was clipped by 0 bases and J by 2 bases; unmatched bases: 4. The CDR3 spans 16 residues. Germline V gives CDR1 SGHDT, CDR2 YYEEEE. In DNA, the CDR3 is TGTGCCAGCAGCTTGGGACAGGGGGCGCCGAACTATGGCTACACCTTC. Translating gives CASSLGQGAPNYGYTF. The full variable domain, with the rest looked up from reference TRBV5-6 and TRBJ1-2, is DAGVTQSPTHLIKTRGQQVTLRCSPKSGHDTVSWYQQALGQGPQFIFQYYEEEERQRGNFPDRFSGHQFPNYSSELNVNALLLGDSALYLCASSLGQGAPNYGYTFGSGTRLTVV.

The J gene is TRBJ2-1, the V gene TRBV14; D unclear. Germline V lookup: CDR1 SGHDN, CDR2 FVKESK. Trimming removed 0 bases at V and 4 bases at J, with 13 bases between. The CDR3 consists of 16 residues. The CDR3 loop is CASSQDLPSSYNEQFF. The DNA of the CDR3 is TGTGCCAGCAGCCAAGATTTACCTAGTTCGTACAATGAGCAGTTCTTC.

This CDR3 reads CASSVALWERDDEQFF. The CDR3 nucleotides read TGTGCCAGCAGCGTAGCGTTGTGGGAGCGGGACGATGAGCAGTTCTTC. The rearrangement links TRBV9 to TRBJ2-1; 7 bases are shared with TRBD2. This CDR3 is built from 16 residues. CDR1 is SGDLS and CDR2 is YYNGEE in the germline V gene. J gave up 8 bases and V 0 bases, and 11 bases lay outside the gene matches.

This chain connects TRBV2 to TRBJ2-1; TRBD2 matches at 9 bases. CDR3 length: 16 amino acids. In germline, CDR1 is SNHLY, CDR2 FYNNEI. The V gene end was trimmed by 1 base and the J gene end by 10 bases; junction bases not matched to a gene: 11. CDR3 DNA: TGTGCCAGCAGTGAAGGGGGGACTAGCTCGGGAGAGGAGCAGTTCTTC. Translation: CASSEGGTSSGEEQFF.

This chain connects TRBV14 to TRBJ2-2, with 8 bases matching TRBD2. The germline CDR1 and CDR2 sequences are SGHDN and FVKESK. The ends lost 1 base at V and 4 bases at J; junction bases unmatched: 8. There are 17 residues in the CDR3. In nucleotides, the CDR3 is TGTGCCAGCAGCCAAGGGCTGCGGGAGGCCCTCACCGGGGAGCTGTTTTTT. Translating gives CASSQGLREALTGELFF.

DNA for the CDR3: TGTGCCAGTACTTTCGGGGTAACTGAAGCTTTCTTT. This translates into CASTFGVTEAFF. The rearrangement links TRBV19 to TRBJ1-1, with no clear D. Trimming cost V 7 bases and J 5 bases, with 11 bases left between them. Per germline, CDR1 LNHDA and CDR2 SQIVND (reference sequence). CDR3 length: 12 amino acids. The complete variable domain, with remaining parts taken from reference TRBV19 and TRBJ1-1, reads DGGITQSPKYLFRKEGQNVTLSCEQNLNHDAMYWYRQDPGQGLRLIYYSQIVNDFQKGDIAEGYSVSREKKESFPLTVTSAQKNPTAFYLCASTFGVTEAFFGQGTRLTVV.

CDR3 sequence reads: CASSRMTPNGNTIYF. In DNA form, the CDR3 reads TGTGCCAGCAGCCGGATGACACCAAATGGAAACACCATATATTTT. The V call is TRBV7-9, the J call TRBJ1-3; D uncertain. V lost 5 bases and J 3 bases, leaving 14 bases between the germline ends. Germline CDR1 is SEHNR and CDR2 is FQNEAQ (reference sequence). This CDR3 has 15 amino acids.

This clone showed up just once. The chain couples TRBV6-4 to TRBJ2-1; D uncertain. CDR1 is MRHNA and CDR2 is SNTAGT in the germline V gene. The CDR3 length is 13 residues. Trimming took 0 bases from V and 5 from J, leaving 5 bases between them. This chain's CDR3 is CASSDSANNEQFF. CDR3 DNA sequence: TGTGCCAGCAGTGACTCGGCAAACAATGAGCAGTTCTTC.

This chain joins TRBV5-4 and TRBJ2-5, with 7 bases matching TRBD2. Looked up from germline, CDR1 is SGHNT and CDR2 is YYREEE (reference sequence). The CDR3 extends over 15 amino acids. The J segment lost 3 bases and the V segment lost 4 bases, leaving 9 bases of the junction unmatched. CDR3 sequence: CASSPAGGLKETQYF. In DNA form, the CDR3 reads TGTGCCAGCAGCCCTGCCGGGGGGTTAAAAGAGACCCAGTACTTC.

CDR3 sequence reads: CASSPRTGTYSNQPQHF. DNA for the CDR3: TGTGCCAGCAGCCCTCGGACAGGGACCTATAGCAATCAGCCCCAGCATTTT. The gene calls are TRBV21-1 and TRBJ1-5; whether TRBD1, the table's D call, matches the DNA was not checked. TRBV21-1 is termed a pseudogene. CDR3 size: 17 residues.

For this clone: The same CDR3 arises from other DNA sequences in this sample as well. The rearrangement uses TRBV3-1 (or the pseudogene TRBV3-2) and TRBJ1-3; no definite D call. The CDR3 totals 13 residues. Per the germline V gene, CDR1 is LGHDT and CDR2 is YNNKEL (reference sequence). V was clipped by 1 base and J by 4 bases, with 5 bases between them. The CDR3 protein is CASSQVGGNTIYF. The CDR3 DNA is TGTGCCAGCAGCCAAGTGGGCGGAAACACCATATATTTT.

This chain links TRBV6-1 with TRBJ1-5; possible D gene TRBD1, 6 bases. The ends were cut back, 0 bases at V and 9 bases at J, with 15 bases in the middle. There are 15 residues in the CDR3. CDR1 and CDR2 (germline): MNHNS, SASEGT. CDR3 sequence (DNA): TGTGCCAGCAGTGAAGCCGGAAGAGACAGGCGGCCCCAGCATTTT. It translates to CASSEAGRDRRPQHF.

V usage is TRBV13 and J usage is TRBJ1-2, with TRBD1 as a possible D gene (5 bases). V shed 5 bases and J shed 0 bases, with 13 bases lying between them. CDR3 length: 15 amino acids. The germline CDR1 and CDR2 sequences are PRHDT and FYEKMQ (reference sequence). For the CDR3, the DNA is TGTGCCAGCAGCCTAACGGGGGTGGCTAACTATGGCTACACCTTC. Protein: CASSLTGVANYGYTF. Variable domain in full (rest from reference TRBV13 and TRBJ1-2): AAGVIQSPRHLIKEKRETATLKCYPIPRHDTVYWYQQGPGQDPQFLISFYEKMQSDKGSIPDRFSAQQFSDYHSELNMSSLELGDSALYFCASSLTGVANYGYTFGSGTRLTVV.

This clone appeared a single time. This chain links TRBV11-3 with TRBJ2-3; TRBD2 might be the D (6 bases). Germline values: CDR1 SGHNT, CDR2 YENEEA. Trimming stripped 5 bases from V and 0 bases from J, with 9 bases between. This CDR3 region has 14 residues. CDR3 sequence reads: CASSPGSSTDTQYF. The CDR3 nucleotides read TGTGCCAGCAGCCCCGGGAGCAGCACAGATACGCAGTATTTT.

The rearrangement uses TRBV11-2 and TRBJ1-4; D may be TRBD1 (6 bases). The CDR3 extends over 16 amino acids. The V end was cut by 4 bases, the J end by 0 bases, with 12 bases between. Germline values: CDR1 SGHAT, CDR2 FQNNGV. CDR3 DNA sequence: TGTGCCAGCAGCTCCAGACAGGCGGCAACTAATGAAAAACTGTTTTTT. Translation gives CASSSRQAATNEKLFF.

This clone was counted once. This rearrangement joins TRBV4-1 to TRBJ2-1, with D hard to call. V was clipped by 0 bases and J by 4 bases, with 10 bases between them. The CDR3 is 15 residues long. Germline V lookup: CDR1 MGHRA, CDR2 YSYEKL. The CDR3 DNA is TGCGCCAGCAGCCAAGATCGCTCGCCTTACAATGAGCAGTTCTTC. Translating gives CASSQDRSPYNEQFF.

The chain couples TRBV10-3 to TRBJ2-7, with D possibly matching TRBD2 (5 bases). Germline V lookup: CDR1 ENHRY, CDR2 SYGVKD. There are 11 residues in the CDR3. V lost 9 bases, J lost 3 bases, and 9 bases lay in between. CDR3 bases: TGTGCCATGGGTCGGGGCTACGAGCAGTACTTC. Translation: CAMGRGYEQYF.

This clone was seen only a few times. The rearrangement links TRBV7-2 to TRBJ2-5; 10 bases are shared with TRBD2. Germline V lookup: CDR1 SGHTA, CDR2 FQGNSA. With V trimmed by 5 bases and J by 6 bases, 12 bases remained unmatched. This CDR3 is 16 amino acids long. CDR3 DNA sequence: TGTGCCAGCAGCGGTACCCTACTAGCGGGAATAAAGACCCAGTACTTC. This translates into CASSGTLLAGIKTQYF.

The chain joins TRBV4-1 to TRBJ2-7; the match to TRBD2 covers 8 bases. V lost 4 bases, J lost 2 bases, and 1 base stayed unmatched. The germline CDR1 and CDR2 sequences are MGHRA and YSYEKL. CDR3 length equals 13 residues. CDR3 DNA sequence: TGCGCCAGCAGCCTGGGACTAGCCTACGAGCAGTACGTC. Translating gives CASSLGLAYEQYV.

This rearrangement joins TRBV19 to TRBJ1-6; D remains unclear. CDR1 LNHDA and CDR2 SQIVND come from the germline V gene (reference sequence). This CDR3 has 12 residues. The ends were cut back, 3 bases at V and 8 bases at J, with 5 bases in the middle. CDR3 nucleotides: TGTGCCAGTAGTATCGCCTATTCACCCCTCCACTTT. Translated: CASSIAYSPLHF.

The rearrangement uses TRBV3-1 (or the pseudogene TRBV3-2) and TRBJ1-1; TRBD1 might be the D (6 bases). Trimming took off 4 bases at V and 1 base at J, with 10 bases between the two ends. CDR3 length: 14 amino acids. CDR1 is LGHDT and CDR2 is YNNKEL in the germline V gene (reference sequence). This CDR3 is CASSLTTGNTEAFF. CDR3 sequence (DNA): TGTGCCAGCAGCCTAACGACAGGGAACACTGAAGCTTTCTTT.

This clone was recorded once. This rearrangement joins TRBV19 to TRBJ1-6; D ambiguous. The CDR3 contains 14 residues. The V end was cut by 3 bases, the J end by 10 bases, with 13 bases between. CDR1 and CDR2 (germline): LNHDA, SQIVND (reference sequence). CDR3: CASSIPKRLSPLHF. Written as DNA, the CDR3 is TGTGCCAGTAGTATTCCGAAGAGATTGTCACCCCTCCACTTT.

The CDR3 is CASSADPRGGWTEAFF. DNA for the CDR3: TGTGCCAGCAGCGCAGACCCCAGGGGCGGTTGGACTGAAGCTTTCTTT. The chain joins TRBV9 to TRBJ1-1; weak D call: TRBD1 (6 bases). Germline loops: CDR1 SGDLS, CDR2 YYNGEE. V gave up 3 bases and J gave up 5 bases, with 20 bases separating them. This CDR3 spans 16 amino acids.

CDR3 DNA: TGTGCCAGCAGCTTAACGGCCCAGTCTAATTCACCCCTCCACTTT. This codes for CASSLTAQSNSPLHF. The chain employs TRBV7-3 and TRBJ1-6; unclear D gene. CDR1 SGHTA and CDR2 FQGTGA come from the germline V gene. The germline V and J ends were trimmed by 0 bases and 6 bases, with 9 bases remaining between them. The CDR3 has 15 amino acids.

The V call is TRBV5-6, the J call TRBJ2-7; 9 bases agree with TRBD1. The CDR3 covers 15 residues. CDR1 is SGHDT and CDR2 is YYEEEE in the germline V gene. J was trimmed by 5 bases and V by 3 bases; bases with no gene match: 9. CDR3 nucleotides: TGTGCCAGCAGCTACATCCGGGACAGGGAAAACGAGCAGTACTTC. Translated: CASSYIRDRENEQYF.

This clone has only a few counts. This chain uses TRBV9 with TRBJ2-2; 16 bases agree with TRBD2. Trimming removed 4 bases from V and 1 base from J; junction bases left unmatched: 4. This CDR3 has 18 residues. From germline, CDR1 is SGDLS and CDR2 YYNGEE. The CDR3 DNA is TGTGCCAGCAGCCCGGGACTAGCGGGAGGGGTGAACACCGGGGAGCTGTTTTTT. As protein: CASSPGLAGGVNTGELFF.

The chain combines TRBV7-2 with TRBJ1-1; D not resolved. V was shortened by 4 bases and J by 0 bases, with 9 bases between the two germline ends. The CDR3 spans 14 residues. Germline CDR1 SGHTA, CDR2 FQGNSA. The chain's CDR3 is CASSSARVNTEAFF. The CDR3 region has the DNA TGTGCCAGCAGCTCAGCCCGTGTGAACACTGAAGCTTTCTTT.

J is TRBJ1-5 and V is TRBV27; perhaps TRBD1 as D (5 bases). Germline V CDR1 and CDR2: MNHEY, SMNVEV (reference sequence). Trimming left V 4 bases short and J 0 bases short, with 10 bases between. The CDR3 consists of 15 residues. Written as DNA, the CDR3 is TGTGCCAGCAGTTCCGGGGGGTATAGCAATCAGCCCCAGCATTTT. This sequence encodes CASSSGGYSNQPQHF.